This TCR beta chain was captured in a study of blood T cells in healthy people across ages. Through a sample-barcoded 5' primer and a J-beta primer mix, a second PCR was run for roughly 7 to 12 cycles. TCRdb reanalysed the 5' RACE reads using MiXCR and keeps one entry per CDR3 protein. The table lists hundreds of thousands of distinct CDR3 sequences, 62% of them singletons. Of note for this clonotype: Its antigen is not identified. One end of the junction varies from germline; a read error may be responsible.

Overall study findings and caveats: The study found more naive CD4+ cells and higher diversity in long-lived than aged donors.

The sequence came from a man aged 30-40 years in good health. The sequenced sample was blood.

CDR3 nucleotides: TGCGCCACCAGAAACGGGGGCCCCCTTGGGAATCAGCCCCAGCATTTT. This codes for CATRNGGPLGNQPQHF. The chain recombines TRBV15 with TRBJ1-5; TRBD1 might be the D (6 bases). Germline CDR1 reads LNHNV; CDR2 reads YYDKDF (reference sequence). The CDR3 loop spans 16 amino acids.